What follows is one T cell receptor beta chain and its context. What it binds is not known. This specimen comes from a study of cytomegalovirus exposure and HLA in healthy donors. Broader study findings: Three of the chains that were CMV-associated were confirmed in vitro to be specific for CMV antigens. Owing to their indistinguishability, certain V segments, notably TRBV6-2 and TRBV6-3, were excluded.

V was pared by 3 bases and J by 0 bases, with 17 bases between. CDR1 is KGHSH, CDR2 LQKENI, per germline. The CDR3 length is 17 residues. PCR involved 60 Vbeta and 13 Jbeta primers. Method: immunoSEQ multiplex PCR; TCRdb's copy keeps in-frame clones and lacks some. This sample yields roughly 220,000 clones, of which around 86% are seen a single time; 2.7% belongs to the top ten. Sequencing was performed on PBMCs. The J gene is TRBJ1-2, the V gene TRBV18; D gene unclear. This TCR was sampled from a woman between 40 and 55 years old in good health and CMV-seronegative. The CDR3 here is CASSPVLLEASNYGYTF. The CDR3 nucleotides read TGTGCCAGCTCACCCGTTCTTTTAGAGGCCTCTAACTATGGCTACACCTTC.